The clone carrying this T cell receptor beta chain was seen a few times. Its antigen is currently unknown. The sample originates from a study of a mutant IDH1 vaccine in newly diagnosed glioma. Clones were read by immunoSEQ multiplex PCR, and TCRdb kept only the in-frame ones, dropping some. This sample has 30,000 to 40,000 clones, with approximately 50% found just once. The time point: week 5, during vaccination. In every dose of vaccine, 300 ug of mutant IDH1 20-mer peptide was given alongside topical imiquimod. Findings and limits, study-wide: Whatever changes occurred in top peripheral T cell clonotypes seemed unrelated to pseudoprogression.

This receptor was obtained from a young woman with glioma. The starting material was PBMCs, obtained from a glioma patient whose treatment included an IDH1 peptide vaccine.

The CDR3, as DNA: TGTGCCAGCAGCTTTGGCAATCAGCCCCAGCATTTT. Its translation is CASSFGNQPQHF. The J gene is TRBJ1-5, the V gene TRBV7-8; D call uncertain. This CDR3 has 12 amino acids. Germline V gene lookup returns CDR1 SGHVS and CDR2 FQNEAQ. V dropped 3 bases and J dropped 2 bases, with 2 bases sitting between them.